Described below is a single T cell receptor beta chain sequence and its context. Its antigen is unknown. This sample is drawn from a study of T-cell reconstitution after alpha-beta-depleted transplantation in children. Overall study results and limits: At one year after transplant, newly produced T cells mostly accounted for T-cell counts and diversity.

TCRbeta library construction was performed incorporating unique molecular identifiers. From the PCR reads, TCRdb called clonotypes with MiXCR, one entry per CDR3 protein. The sample contains some 300,000 distinct CDR3 sequences, 10% of which appear only once. This receptor was identified in a boy in the first two years of life with acute myeloid leukemia, due to receive a stem cell transplant. The specimen comprised PBMCs, sampled before TCRalphabeta/CD19-depleted stem cell transplant.

This chain's CDR3 is CASRVQRGWNTEAFF. The CDR3, as DNA: TGTGCCAGCAGGGTACAGCGGGGTTGGAACACTGAAGCTTTCTTT. J is TRBJ1-1 and V is TRBV6-1; D unclear. Germline CDR1 reads MNHNS; CDR2 reads SASEGT. This CDR3 is 15 amino acids long. V lost 6 bases, J lost 1 base, and 15 bases lay in between.